These 27 T cell receptor beta chains came from one sample sequenced in a study of OX40 agonist ivuxolimab in advanced cancers. Profiling relied on immunoSEQ multiplex PCR, and the TCRdb table lists in-frame clones only, not all of them. This sample has approximately 60,000 clones, with 75% to 95% found just once. Sequences were derived from CD4+ or CD8+ T cells sorted from blood, sampled in a trial of the OX40 agonist ivuxolimab. These receptors were obtained from an adult with an advanced solid tumor such as melanoma, head and neck, liver or kidney cancer.

CDR3 nucleotide sequence: TGTGCCAGTAGCCTACAAGAAATCAAACCGGGACGGGACACAGATACGCAGTATTTT. Encoded protein: CASSLQEIKPGRDTDTQYF. The J gene is TRBJ2-3, the V gene TRBV19; D may be TRBD1 or TRBD2 (5 bases each). The CDR3 covers 19 residues. Looked up from germline, CDR1 is LNHDA and CDR2 is SQIVND (reference sequence). V was trimmed by 6 bases and J by 2 bases, leaving 27 bases between them.

The chain is built from TRBV15 and TRBJ2-3; tentative D call: TRBD2 (6 bases). V shed 5 bases and J shed 3 bases, with 15 bases lying between them. The CDR3 extends over 15 amino acids. CDR1 and CDR2 (germline): LNHNV, YYDKDF (reference sequence). The CDR3: CATSPSRDWTDTQYF. The CDR3 region has the DNA TGTGCCACCAGCCCGTCCCGGGACTGGACAGATACGCAGTATTTT.

The chain uses TRBV4-1 and TRBJ1-1, with D possibly TRBD1 on 5 matching bases. Germline V gene data show CDR1 as MGHRA and CDR2 as YSYEKL. V lost 3 bases and J 5 bases, leaving 16 bases between the germline ends. This CDR3 is built from 15 residues. The CDR3 region is CASSHSGKGGTEAFF. The CDR3 DNA reads as TGCGCCAGCAGCCACTCAGGGAAGGGAGGTACTGAAGCTTTCTTT.

The chain recombines TRBV5-1 with TRBJ2-1; 7 nucleotides line up with TRBD2. The CDR3 extends over 14 amino acids. CDR1 SGHRS and CDR2 YFSETQ come from the germline V gene. J lost 7 bases, V lost 3 bases, and 7 bases had no gene match. The CDR3 is CASSSSTSRNEQFF. CDR3 in DNA: TGCGCCAGCAGCTCCTCGACTAGCCGGAATGAGCAGTTCTTC.

The chain couples TRBV12-5 to TRBJ1-4, with D hard to call. Germline assignment: CDR1 LGHNT and CDR2 FRNRAP. V was pared by 0 bases and J by 4 bases, with 9 bases between. CDR3 length: 15 residues. In DNA form, the CDR3 reads TGTGCTAGTGGTTTGGTAAACAGCGTTAATGAAAAACTGTTTTTT. The encoded protein is CASGLVNSVNEKLFF.

This clone was detected only a few times. The chain joins TRBV5-4 to TRBJ1-1; D not resolved. Trimming removed 1 base from V and 3 bases from J, with 7 bases in between. Looked up from germline, CDR1 is SGHNT and CDR2 is YYREEE (reference sequence). The CDR3 consists of 13 residues. The CDR3 is CASSLTEYTEAFF. CDR3 bases: TGTGCCAGCAGCTTGACGGAGTACACTGAAGCTTTCTTT.

This clone was observed a handful of times. This sequence joins TRBV5-6 and TRBJ1-2; D is ambiguous. The CDR3 covers 12 residues. Germline assignment: CDR1 SGHDT and CDR2 YYEEEE. The V and J ends lost 0 bases and 6 bases respectively, with 6 bases between them. In DNA form, the CDR3 reads TGTGCCAGCAGCTTGGAGTATGATGGCTACACCTTC. It yields the protein CASSLEYDGYTF.

Points on this clone: In this CDR3 the conserved last residue, phenylalanine or tryptophan, is missing, so a read error is likely. The DNA is omitted, as the CDR3 cannot be located on it reliably, and the CDR3 follows TCRdb's listing. The chain employs TRBV4-2 and TRBJ1-2; the D call of TRBD1 is as the table states it, not checked on the DNA. Germline V CDR1 and CDR2: LGHNA, YNFKEQ. The CDR3 length equals 13 residues, ends included. The CDR3 region is CASSQTGTGGPIY.

The rearrangement joins TRBV7-8 to TRBJ2-3; 10 bases are shared with TRBD2. CDR1 SGHVS and CDR2 FQNEAQ come from the germline V gene. The CDR3 is 15 amino acids. V trimming: 2 bases; J trimming: 2 bases; junction bases outside the gene matches: 1. The CDR3 spells CASSLTSGITDTQYF. CDR3 in DNA: TGTGCCAGCAGCTTAACTAGCGGGATCACAGATACGCAGTATTTT.

V gene TRBV10-3 combines with J gene TRBJ1-2; D not resolved. The CDR3 spans 19 residues. CDR1 is ENHRY and CDR2 is SYGVKD in the germline V gene. Trimming took off 3 bases at V and 5 bases at J, with 28 bases between the two ends. DNA for the CDR3: TGTGCCATCAGTGACCCTGAATTGGTGTCCATAGGACCTTCGTATGGCTACACCTTC. Translated: CAISDPELVSIGPSYGYTF.

The chain links TRBV4-3 to TRBJ2-5, with D perhaps being TRBD1 or TRBD2 (6 bases each). V dropped 2 bases and J dropped 3 bases, with 16 bases sitting between them. The germline gives CDR1 LGHNA, CDR2 YSLEER. This CDR3 region has 16 residues. DNA for the CDR3: TGCGCCAGCAGCCAACAATGGAGGGGACAAGAAGAGACCCAGTACTTC. This sequence encodes CASSQQWRGQEETQYF.

V is TRBV19 and J is TRBJ2-1, with a tentative D call TRBD1 (5 bases). V was trimmed by 3 bases and J by 1 base, leaving 13 bases between them. There are 16 residues in the CDR3. CDR1 LNHDA and CDR2 SQIVND come from the germline V gene (reference sequence). The CDR3 is CASSIDRQGSYNEQFF. The CDR3 region has the DNA TGTGCCAGTAGTATTGATAGGCAGGGTTCCTACAATGAGCAGTTCTTC. Filled out from reference TRBV19 and TRBJ2-1, the complete variable domain reads DGGITQSPKYLFRKEGQNVTLSCEQNLNHDAMYWYRQDPGQGLRLIYYSQIVNDFQKGDIAEGYSVSREKKESFPLTVTSAQKNPTAFYLCASSIDRQGSYNEQFFGPGTRLTVL.

The chain recombines TRBV6-1 with TRBJ2-7, with 11 bases fitting TRBD2. This CDR3 comprises 17 residues. V dropped 6 bases and J dropped 0; count of bases not matched to a gene: 10. Germline-derived CDR1 and CDR2 are MNHNS and SASEGT. CDR3 sequence (DNA): TGTGCCAGCAGCGAACAGACTAGCGGGACCCACTCCTACGAGCAGTACTTC. It encodes CASSEQTSGTHSYEQYF.

This clone was counted a few times. This chain connects TRBV28 to TRBJ2-7; 8 bases line up with TRBD1. Germline lookup yields CDR1 MDHEN and CDR2 SYDVKM. The ends lost 10 bases at V and 0 bases at J; junction bases unmatched: 14. The CDR3 length is 16 residues. The DNA of the CDR3 is TGTGCCATCCGTCGACGTGGACAGGGCCGCTCCTACGAGCAGTACTTC. Its translation: CAIRRRGQGRSYEQYF.

The chain recombines TRBV11-3 with TRBJ1-3; no firm D call. The V end lost 5 bases, the J end lost 3 bases, and 11 bases lay between the germline ends. Germline CDR1 SGHNT, CDR2 YENEEA. The CDR3 covers 14 residues. CDR3 in DNA: TGTGCCAGCAGCCCACTTGGGGATGGAAACACCATATATTTT. Translated, it gives CASSPLGDGNTIYF.

The chain employs TRBV9 and TRBJ2-2, with D possibly being TRBD2 (5 bases). The V gene lost 3 bases and the J gene lost 2 bases, with 14 bases spanning the gap. The CDR3 is 16 amino acids. Germline values: CDR1 SGDLS, CDR2 YYNGEE. The CDR3 nucleotides read TGTGCCAGCAGCGATGGCCTTCGGGGTAACACCGGGGAGCTGTTTTTT. Translating gives CASSDGLRGNTGELFF.

The V call is TRBV29-1, the J call TRBJ1-2; the D is unclear. V lost 2 bases, J lost 2 bases, and 9 bases lay in between. The CDR3 sequence is 13 residues long. Germline V lookup: CDR1 SQVTM, CDR2 ANQGSEA. CDR3 region: CSVEIQSNYGYTF. The DNA for the CDR3 is TGCAGCGTTGAAATACAGTCCAACTATGGCTACACCTTC. Drawing the rest from reference TRBV29-1 and TRBJ1-2, the complete variable domain is SAVISQKPSRDICQRGTSLTIQCQVDSQVTMMFWYRQQPGQSLTLIATANQGSEATYESGFVIDKFPISRPNLTFSTLTVSNMSPEDSSIYLCSVEIQSNYGYTFGSGTRLTVV.

The J gene is TRBJ2-5, the V gene TRBV10-3; unclear D gene. CDR1 and CDR2 (germline): ENHRY, SYGVKD. Trimming pared 10 bases from V and 2 bases from J, leaving 20 bases between. The CDR3 runs 15 residues. The CDR3 region has the DNA TGTGCCACCCGAAAGGACGGTGCAGTACAAGAGACCCAGTACTTC. Translated: CATRKDGAVQETQYF.

This clone was seen just once. The CDR3 is CASSLRDEKTYEQYF. CDR3 nucleotides: TGTGCCAGCAGCTTACGGGACGAAAAGACCTACGAGCAGTACTTC. The chain has TRBV5-5 and TRBJ2-7; tentatively, D is TRBD1 or TRBD2 (5 bases each). The CDR3 length is 15 residues. The germline CDR1 and CDR2 sequences are SGHKS and YYEKEE (reference sequence). V dropped 2 bases and J dropped 2 bases, with 14 bases sitting between them. Based on the CDR3 plus reference TRBV5-5 and TRBJ2-7, the full variable domain is DAGVTQSPTHLIKTRGQQVTLRCSPISGHKSVSWYQQVLGQGPQFIFQYYEKEERGRGNFPDRFSARQFPNYSSELNVNALLLGDSALYLCASSLRDEKTYEQYFGPGTRLTVT.

J is TRBJ1-3 and V is TRBV5-5; D is unclear. This CDR3 has 16 amino acids. Trimming took off 0 bases at V and 1 base at J, with 11 bases between the two ends. Germline V gives CDR1 SGHKS, CDR2 YYEKEE (reference sequence). CDR3 sequence (DNA): TGTGCCAGCAGCTTGGGGCTTAGGGAATCTGGAAACACCATATATTTT. This sequence encodes CASSLGLRESGNTIYF.

V usage is TRBV5-6 and J usage is TRBJ1-1; the D gene is possibly TRBD1 (6 bases). V was pared by 5 bases and J by 5 bases, with 13 bases between. From germline, CDR1 is SGHDT and CDR2 YYEEEE. This CDR3 is built from 13 residues. CDR3 DNA sequence: TGTGCCAGCAGATATAAAGGGGGGACTGAAGCTTTCTTT. This translates into CASRYKGGTEAFF.

The chain employs TRBV5-6 and TRBJ2-5; D possibly matches TRBD1 or TRBD2 (5 bases each). The CDR3 has 13 amino acids. V dropped 0 bases and J dropped 4 bases, with 7 bases sitting between them. The V gene's germline CDR1 is SGHDT and CDR2 YYEEEE. DNA for the CDR3: TGTGCCAGCAGCTTGGTTGGGGGAGAGACCCAGTACTTC. This encodes CASSLVGGETQYF.

The V gene is TRBV10-3, the J gene TRBJ1-5, with D unresolved. Trimming removed 0 bases from V and 4 bases from J, with 4 bases in between. Germline assignment: CDR1 ENHRY and CDR2 SYGVKD. This CDR3 contains 13 residues. The CDR3 reads CAISESLNQPQHF. The CDR3 DNA is TGTGCCATCAGTGAGTCTCTTAATCAGCCCCAGCATTTT.

The chain employs TRBV2 and TRBJ1-2; possible D gene TRBD1, 6 bases. Germline CDR1 is SNHLY and CDR2 is FYNNEI. The V and J ends lost 5 bases and 4 bases respectively, with 17 bases between them. This CDR3 is 15 amino acids long. The CDR3 region has the DNA TGTGCCAGCAGTCCTCAACGGGGGGGCGCCTATGGCTACACCTTC. It yields the protein CASSPQRGGAYGYTF. Combining the CDR3 with reference TRBV2 and TRBJ1-2 gives the whole variable domain EPEVTQTPSHQVTQMGQEVILRCVPISNHLYFYWYRQILGQKVEFLVSFYNNEISEKSEIFDDQFSVERPDGSNFTLKIRSTKLEDSAMYFCASSPQRGGAYGYTFGSGTRLTVV.

The rearrangement joins TRBV27 to TRBJ2-3; 10 bases align to TRBD2. Losses at the gene ends were 0 bases for V and 4 bases for J; bases not matched to a gene: 4. The germline V gene encodes CDR1 MNHEY and CDR2 SMNVEV (reference sequence). This CDR3 has 16 residues. Written as DNA, the CDR3 is TGTGCCAGCAGTTTATCAGCGGGAGGGCCCCCAGATACGCAGTATTTT. This codes for CASSLSAGGPPDTQYF.

The chain couples TRBV5-1 to TRBJ2-1; D perhaps matches TRBD2 (5 bases). This CDR3 has 16 residues. V gave up 0 bases and J gave up 0 bases, with 10 bases separating them. The germline CDR1 and CDR2 sequences are SGHRS and YFSETQ. Here the CDR3 DNA reads TGCGCCAGCAGCTTGGAGCCGGGGATCTCCTACAATGAGCAGTTCTTC. It is translated as CASSLEPGISYNEQFF.

The chain couples TRBV28 to TRBJ2-7; D perhaps matches TRBD2 (7 bases). Germline assignment: CDR1 MDHEN and CDR2 SYDVKM. CDR3 size: 14 residues. Trimming pared 11 bases from V and 7 bases from J, leaving 24 bases between. This CDR3 reads CAAGASGLPGEQYF. In DNA form, the CDR3 reads TGTGCCGCGGGGGCTAGCGGACTACCGGGGGAGCAGTACTTC.